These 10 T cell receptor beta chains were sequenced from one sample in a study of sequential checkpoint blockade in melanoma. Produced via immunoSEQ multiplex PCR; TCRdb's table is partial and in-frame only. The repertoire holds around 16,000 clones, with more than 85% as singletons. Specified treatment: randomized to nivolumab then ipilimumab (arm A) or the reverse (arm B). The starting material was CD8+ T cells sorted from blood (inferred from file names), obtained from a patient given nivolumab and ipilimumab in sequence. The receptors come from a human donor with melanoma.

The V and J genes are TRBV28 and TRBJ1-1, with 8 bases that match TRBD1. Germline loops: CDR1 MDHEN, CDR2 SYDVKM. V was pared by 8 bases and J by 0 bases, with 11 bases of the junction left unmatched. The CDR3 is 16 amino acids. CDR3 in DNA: TGTGCCAGCTCAAGGGGGACAGGCCGTATGAACACTGAAGCTTTCTTT. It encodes CASSRGTGRMNTEAFF.

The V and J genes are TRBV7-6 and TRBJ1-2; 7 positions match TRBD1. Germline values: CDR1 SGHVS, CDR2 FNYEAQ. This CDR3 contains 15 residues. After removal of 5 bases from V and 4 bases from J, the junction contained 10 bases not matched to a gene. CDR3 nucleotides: TGTGCCAGCAGCCTAGGGACGACAGGGAGCTATGGCTACACCTTC. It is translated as CASSLGTTGSYGYTF.

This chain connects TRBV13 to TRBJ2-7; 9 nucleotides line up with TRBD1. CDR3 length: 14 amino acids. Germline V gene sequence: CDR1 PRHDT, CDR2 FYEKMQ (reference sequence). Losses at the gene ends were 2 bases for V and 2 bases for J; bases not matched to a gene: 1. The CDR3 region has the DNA TGTGCCAGCAGCTTACGGACAGGGGCCTACGAGCAGTACGTC. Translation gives CASSLRTGAYEQYV.

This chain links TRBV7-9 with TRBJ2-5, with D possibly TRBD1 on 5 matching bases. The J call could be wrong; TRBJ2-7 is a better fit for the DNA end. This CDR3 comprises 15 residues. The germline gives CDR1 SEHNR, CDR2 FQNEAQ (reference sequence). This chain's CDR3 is CASSLASDTPYEQYF. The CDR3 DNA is TGTGCCAGCAGCTTAGCATCGGACACACCCTACGAGCAGTACTTC.

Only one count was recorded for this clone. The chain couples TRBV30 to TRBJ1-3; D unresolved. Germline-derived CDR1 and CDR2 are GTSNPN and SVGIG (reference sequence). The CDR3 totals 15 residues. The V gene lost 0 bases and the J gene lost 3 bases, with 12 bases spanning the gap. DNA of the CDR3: TGTGCCTGGAGTGTACTGCGAGACTTTGGAAACACCATATATTTT. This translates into CAWSVLRDFGNTIYF.

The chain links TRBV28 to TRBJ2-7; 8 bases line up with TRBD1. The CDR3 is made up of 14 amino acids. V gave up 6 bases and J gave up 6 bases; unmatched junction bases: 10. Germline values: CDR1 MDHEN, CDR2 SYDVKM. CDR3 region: CASSSIQGVSEQYV. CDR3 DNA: TGTGCCAGCAGCTCAATACAGGGGGTGTCCGAGCAGTACGTC.

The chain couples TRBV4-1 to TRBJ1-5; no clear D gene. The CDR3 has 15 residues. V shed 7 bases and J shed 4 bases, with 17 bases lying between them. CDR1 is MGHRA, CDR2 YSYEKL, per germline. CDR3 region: CASTVAGIPNQPQHF. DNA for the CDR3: TGCGCCAGCACCGTGGCGGGTATCCCAAATCAGCCCCAGCATTTT.

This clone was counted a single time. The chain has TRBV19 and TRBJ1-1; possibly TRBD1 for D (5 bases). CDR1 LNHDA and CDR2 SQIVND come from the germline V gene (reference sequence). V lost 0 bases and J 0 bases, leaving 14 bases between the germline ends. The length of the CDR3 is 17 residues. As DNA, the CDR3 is TGTGCCAGTAGTATAGATAAGGACAAGGGGATGAACACTGAAGCTTTCTTT. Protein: CASSIDKDKGMNTEAFF. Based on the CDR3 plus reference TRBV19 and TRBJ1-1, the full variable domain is DGGITQSPKYLFRKEGQNVTLSCEQNLNHDAMYWYRQDPGQGLRLIYYSQIVNDFQKGDIAEGYSVSREKKESFPLTVTSAQKNPTAFYLCASSIDKDKGMNTEAFFGQGTRLTVV.

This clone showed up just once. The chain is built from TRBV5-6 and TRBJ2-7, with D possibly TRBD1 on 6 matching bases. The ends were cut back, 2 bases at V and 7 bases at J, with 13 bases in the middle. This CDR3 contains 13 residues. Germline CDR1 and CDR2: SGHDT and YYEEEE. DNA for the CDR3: TGTGCCAGCAGCTTAATAGGGGGTTGGGAGCAGTACTTC. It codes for CASSLIGGWEQYF.

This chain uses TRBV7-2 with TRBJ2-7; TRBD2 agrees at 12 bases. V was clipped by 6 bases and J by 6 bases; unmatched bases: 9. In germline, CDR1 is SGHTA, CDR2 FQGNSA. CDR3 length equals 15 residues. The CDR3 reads CASRLLAGGLGEQYF. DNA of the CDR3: TGTGCCAGCAGGCTTCTAGCGGGAGGGCTGGGCGAGCAGTACTTC. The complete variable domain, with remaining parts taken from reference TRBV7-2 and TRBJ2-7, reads GAGVSQSPSNKVTEKGKDVELRCDPISGHTALYWYRQSLGQGLEFLIYFQGNSAPDKSGLPSDRFSAERTGGSVSTLTIQRTQQEDSAVYLCASRLLAGGLGEQYFGPGTRLTVT.